Sequencing of this T cell receptor (beta chain) was carried out in a study of early T cells in non-severe SARS-CoV-2 infection listed by TCRdb under 2021. For the study in its entirety: TCR sequencing used bulk RNA from unsorted whole blood, so alpha and beta chains could not be paired. Broader findings and caveats from the paper: VDJdb matching was skewed toward anti-spike CD8 responses, so virus-specific expansions were likely underestimated and private and CD4 specificities were missed.

At least ten counts were recorded for this clonotype. The clone's antigen remains unknown. Base qualities are not at hand, and no much larger clone is one base apart. The junction carries 12 bases between V and J, which are trimmed by 6 bases and 0 bases respectively. The CDR3 covers 14 residues, taking in both the cysteine and the phenylalanine. CDR3 DNA is the only sequence kept; it has 42 bases, read in frame from the first base. The germline V gene (reference sequence) supplies CDR1 DFQATT and CDR2 SNEGSKA. Receptors were amplified or captured by 5' RACE. Sequenced on a NextSeq 500. The TCR library protocol attached unique molecular identifiers to individual cDNA molecules to correct for sequencing error and PCR bias. Sequencing covered both TCR alpha and beta chains, and within each sample the abundances of alpha and beta sequences were tightly co-correlated. Concerning the study's data processing: Decombinator V4 was used to perform V gene, J gene and CDR3 annotation of TCR sequences. TCRs were defined as expanded if a significant change between any two time points was detected under a Poisson model with p below 0.0001. TCR abundances were normalised to the total number of TCRs sequenced in each sample and reported as counts per million. MAIT TCRs were defined by TRAV1-2 paired with TRAJ12, TRAJ20 or TRAJ33, and iNKT TCRs by TRAV10 paired with TRAJ18. VDJdb, accessed on 1 November 2021, was searched for TCRs annotated for CMV, EBV and SARS-CoV-2, and TCRs annotated for more than one antigen were excluded. The raw public reads went through TCRdb reprocessing: fastp at Q25, MiXCR clone calling, in-frame beta chains kept. Rows are unified per CDR3 protein, each entry keeping the most common DNA and genes. The V and J calls and clone size are TCRdb's, not the authors'. For this sample the table gives 25,000 to 30,000 distinct CDR3 sequences, of which roughly 5.6% were detected only once. Of the sample, more than 0.7% is held by the ten largest clones.

Set within a cohort of healthcare workers in London, UK, this nested case-control study involved weekly PCR testing of nasopharyngeal swabs along with blood sampling. Healthcare workers were enrolled in the week of the UK lockdown, from 23 to 31 March 2020, and were followed every week for up to roughly 16 weeks. Input material: whole blood. The sequence came from an adult who was a healthcare worker with PCR-confirmed SARS-CoV-2 infection or an uninfected control (not recorded which). The V gene is TRBV20-1 and the J gene is TRBJ2-1, with TRBD2 tentatively as D gene (6 bases match). The DNA sequence is given as TGCAGTGCCTCCCGGCGGGGCTCCTACAATGAGCAGTTCTTC. Its protein is CSASRRGSYNEQFF.